This T cell receptor (beta chain) appears in the sequencing data of a study of cytomegalovirus exposure and HLA in healthy donors. Findings and caveats of the study: Under in vitro conditions, three CMV-associated chains were confirmed as specific for CMV antigens.

The CDR3 is 13 residues long. The germline gives CDR1 SGHRS, CDR2 YFSETQ. V was shortened by 4 bases and J by 5 bases, with 12 bases between the two germline ends. 60 Vbeta and 13 Jbeta primers were used in PCR. Method: immunoSEQ multiplex PCR; TCRdb's copy keeps in-frame clones and lacks some. Of 150,000 to 200,000 clones detected, roughly 75% appear once; the ten largest clones hold over 4%. A word on this clone: Its cognate antigen is unknown.

Sample: PBMCs. V is TRBV5-1 and J is TRBJ2-5; D remains ambiguous. The clonotype was recovered from a male donor in good health and CMV-seronegative. CDR3 DNA: TGCGCCAGCAGCCCCGCGTCCAGGGAGACCCAGTACTTC. Translation: CASSPASRETQYF.